This T cell receptor (beta chain) was identified during a study of cytomegalovirus exposure and HLA in healthy donors. The study's findings and limits: A likely sequencing artifact accounted for one observed cluster of highly shared sequence variants. From TCR beta sequences, most subjects' HLA-A and HLA-B alleles were reportedly predicted accurately.

Note on this clone: Its cognate antigen is unknown.

V gave up 6 bases and J gave up 2 bases; unmatched junction bases: 6. The CDR3 consists of 15 residues. Looked up from germline, CDR1 is MDHEN and CDR2 is SYDVKM. Researchers ran the PCR with 60 Vbeta and 13 Jbeta primers. Authors' analysis steps: Roughly 10 million shared chains were among 65 million to 85 million unique TCR beta chains counted in a later analysis. Assay: immunoSEQ multiplex PCR; the TCRdb copy retains only in-frame clones and omits some. D and trimming come from the DNA, and the V and J calls and clone size come from that table. The sample shows about 210,000 clones, more than 65% of them seen only once.

The chain is built from TRBV28 and TRBJ2-7; 11 bases agree with TRBD2. The sequence came from a man between 35 and 55 years old in good health and CMV-seropositive. The sequenced material came from PBMCs. CDR3 coding DNA: TGTGCCAGCAGCGGTAGCGGGAGGGCCGCCTACGAGCAGTACTTC. It translates to CASSGSGRAAYEQYF.